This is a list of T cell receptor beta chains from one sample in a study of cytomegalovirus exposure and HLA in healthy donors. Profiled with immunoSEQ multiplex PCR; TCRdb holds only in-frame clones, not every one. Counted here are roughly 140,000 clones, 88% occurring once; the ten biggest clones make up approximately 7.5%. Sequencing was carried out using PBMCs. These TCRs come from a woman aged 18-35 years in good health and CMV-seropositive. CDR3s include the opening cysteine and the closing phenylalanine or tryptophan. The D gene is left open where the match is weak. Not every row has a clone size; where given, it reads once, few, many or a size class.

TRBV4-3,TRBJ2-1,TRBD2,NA,TGCGCCAGCAGCCAATATTATATAGCGGGGGGGAGCAATGAGCAGTTCTTC,CASSQYYIAGGSNEQFF
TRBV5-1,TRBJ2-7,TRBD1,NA,TGCGCCAGCAGCTTGGAGGGACAGGGGTGGAACGAGCAGTACTTC,CASSLEGQGWNEQYF
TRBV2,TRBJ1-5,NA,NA,TGTGCCAGCAGCGCCAGGGGTAATCAGCCCCAGCATTTT,CASSARGNQPQHF
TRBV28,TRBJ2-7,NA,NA,TGTGCCAGCAGTTTCGTCGGGGGTGGGGGCGAGCAGTACTTC,CASSFVGGGGEQYF
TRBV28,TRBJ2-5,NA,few,TGTGCCAGCAGTCAGGGAATAGCGGAACAAGAGACCCAGTACTTC,CASSQGIAEQETQYF
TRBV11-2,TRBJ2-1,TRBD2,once,TGTGCCAGCAGCTTAGGCGCTAGCGGGAGAGGCTATGAGCAGTTCTTC,CASSLGASGRGYEQFF
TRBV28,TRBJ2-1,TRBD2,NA,TGTGCCAGCAGTTCAGCGGGGAGCTCCTACAATGAGCAGTTCTTC,CASSSAGSSYNEQFF
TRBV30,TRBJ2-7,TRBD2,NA,TGTGCCTGGAGTGTAGTTGGGACTAGCGGGACTGGATACGAGCAGTACTTC,CAWSVVGTSGTGYEQYF
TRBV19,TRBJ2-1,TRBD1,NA,TGTGCCAGTAGTCAAGTCCGGGACAGGGGAGACAATGAGCAGTTCTTC,CASSQVRDRGDNEQFF
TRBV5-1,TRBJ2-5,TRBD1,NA,TGCGCCAGCAGCTTGTCACAGGGGATCAAGACCCAGTACTTC,CASSLSQGIKTQYF
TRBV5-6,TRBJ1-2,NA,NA,TGTGCCAGCAGCTTGAAGGGAGAGGGTGGCTATGGCTACACCTTC,CASSLKGEGGYGYTF
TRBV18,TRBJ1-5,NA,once,TGTGCCAGCTCACCGGACAGAAATCAGCCCCAGCATTTT,CASSPDRNQPQHF
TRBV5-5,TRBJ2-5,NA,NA,TGTGCCAGCAGCTTACAGGGAAAAGAGACCCAGTACTTC,CASSLQGKETQYF
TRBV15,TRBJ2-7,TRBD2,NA,TGTGCCACCAGCAGAGGGGGACTAGCTAGGCACGAGCAGTACTTC,CATSRGGLARHEQYF
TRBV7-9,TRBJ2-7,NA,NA,TGTGCCAGCAGCTTAGTTTCGGCAGGGGACGAGCAGTACTTC,CASSLVSAGDEQYF
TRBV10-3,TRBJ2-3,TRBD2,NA,TGTGCCATGACGGGGGGGCGCACAGATACGCAGTATTTT,CAMTGGRTDTQYF
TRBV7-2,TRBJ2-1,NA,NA,TGTGCCAGCAGCTTAGACGTCGGCGGCTCCTACAATGAGCAGTTCTTC,CASSLDVGGSYNEQFF
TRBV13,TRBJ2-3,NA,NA,TGTGCCAGCAGCCCCAACAGGGCAGATACGCAGTATTTT,CASSPNRADTQYF
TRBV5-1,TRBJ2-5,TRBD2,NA,TGCGCCAGCAGGAGAGGGACTAGCAGCAAGCAAGAGACCCAGTACTTC,CASRRGTSSKQETQYF
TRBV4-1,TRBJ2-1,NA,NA,TGCGCCAGCAGCCAGGAAGGGACTGCTACCTACAATGAGCAGTTCTTC,CASSQEGTATYNEQFF
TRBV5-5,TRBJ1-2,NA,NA,TGTGCCAGCAGCCAGAGACAGGCCAACTATGGCTACACCTTC,CASSQRQANYGYTF
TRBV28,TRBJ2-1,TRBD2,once,TGTGCCAGCAGTTCTGTGCGGGGGGGAGGAAGAAATGAGCAGTTCTTC,CASSSVRGGGRNEQFF
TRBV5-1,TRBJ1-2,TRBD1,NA,TGCGCCAGCAGCTTGGATAGCTGGGGACAGAGTGGCTACACCTTC,CASSLDSWGQSGYTF
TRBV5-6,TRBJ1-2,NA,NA,TGTGCCAGCAGCTTGGACAGGTATTACTACTATGGCTACACCTTC,CASSLDRYYYYGYTF
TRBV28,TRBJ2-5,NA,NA,TGTGCCAGCAGTAACAACCGGGCCCCTAGCCCCACAAAAGAGACCCAGTACTTC,CASSNNRAPSPTKETQYF
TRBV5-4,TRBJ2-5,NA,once,TGTGCCAGCAGCTCCGTGGGCCGCGGGGAGACCCAGTACTTC,CASSSVGRGETQYF
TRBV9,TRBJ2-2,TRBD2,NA,TGTGCCAGCAGCGGTAGCGGGAGGTGGTTCGGGGAGCTGTTTTTT,CASSGSGRWFGELFF